Sequencing of this T cell receptor beta chain was carried out in a study of regulatory T cells in long-lasting Graves disease. Study-wide context: Persistent Graves' disease meant over 5 years of antithyroid drugs with positive TSH receptor antibodies.

On this clonotype: No antigen is known for it.

The study, taken as a whole, reports: Reduced TCR diversity was observed in persistent Graves' patients versus newly diagnosed patients.

Indicated time point: persistent/refractory GD, antithyroid drugs over 5 years with positive TRAb. From PBMCs, RNA was extracted and then used to make the TCR library. Assembly of TCR beta libraries relied on iRepertoire HTBI primers together with Arm-PCR of CDR3 regions. TCRdb ran MiXCR on the multiplex PCR reads and lists one entry per CDR3 protein. The sample consists of a few hundred thousand distinct CDR3 sequences, 21% of them appearing once. V dropped 6 bases and J dropped 7; count of bases not matched to a gene: 4. The CDR3 loop spans 13 amino acids. Sample: peripheral blood mononuclear cells (PBMCs), taken when the disease was refractory, from a patient treated with antithyroid drugs. The clonotype was recovered from a female donor with Graves disease. The chain uses TRBV12-3 or TRBV12-4 and TRBJ1-4; 8 nucleotides match TRBD1. This chain's CDR3 is CASRRTGREKLFF. The CDR3 region has the DNA TGTGCCAGCAGAAGGACAGGGCGTGAAAAACTGTTTTTT.